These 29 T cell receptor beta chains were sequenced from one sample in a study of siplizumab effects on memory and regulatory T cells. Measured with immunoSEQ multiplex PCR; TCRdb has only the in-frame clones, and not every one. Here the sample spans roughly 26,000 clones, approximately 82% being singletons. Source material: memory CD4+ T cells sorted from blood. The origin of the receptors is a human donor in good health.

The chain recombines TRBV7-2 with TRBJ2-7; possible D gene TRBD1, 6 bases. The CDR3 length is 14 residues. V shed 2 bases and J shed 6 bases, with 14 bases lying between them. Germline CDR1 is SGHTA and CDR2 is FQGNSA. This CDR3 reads CASSLRQVQSEQYF. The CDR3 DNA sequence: TGTGCCAGCAGCTTAAGACAGGTGCAGAGCGAGCAGTACTTC.

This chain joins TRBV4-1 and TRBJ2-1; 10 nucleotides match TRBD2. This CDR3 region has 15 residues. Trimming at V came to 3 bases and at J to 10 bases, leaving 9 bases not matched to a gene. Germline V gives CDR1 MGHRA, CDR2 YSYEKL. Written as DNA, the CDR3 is TGCGCCAGCAGCCAGAGCGGGAGGGGCCCCTTAGAGCAGTTCTTC. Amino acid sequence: CASSQSGRGPLEQFF.

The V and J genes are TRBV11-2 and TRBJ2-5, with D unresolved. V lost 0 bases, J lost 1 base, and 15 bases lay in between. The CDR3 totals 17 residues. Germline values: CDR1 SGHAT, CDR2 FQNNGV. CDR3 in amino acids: CASSLDRAPIPQETQYF. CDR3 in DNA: TGTGCCAGCAGCTTAGATAGGGCCCCTATACCCCAAGAGACCCAGTACTTC.

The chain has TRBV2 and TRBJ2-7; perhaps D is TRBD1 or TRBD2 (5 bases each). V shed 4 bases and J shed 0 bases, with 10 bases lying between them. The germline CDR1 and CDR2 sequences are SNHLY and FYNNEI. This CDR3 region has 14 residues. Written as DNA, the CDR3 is TGTGCCAGCAGTGGGGGGTACAACTCCTACGAGCAGTACTTC. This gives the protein CASSGGYNSYEQYF. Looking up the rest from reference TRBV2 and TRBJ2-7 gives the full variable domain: EPEVTQTPSHQVTQMGQEVILRCVPISNHLYFYWYRQILGQKVEFLVSFYNNEISEKSEIFDDQFSVERPDGSNFTLKIRSTKLEDSAMYFCASSGGYNSYEQYFGPGTRLTVT.

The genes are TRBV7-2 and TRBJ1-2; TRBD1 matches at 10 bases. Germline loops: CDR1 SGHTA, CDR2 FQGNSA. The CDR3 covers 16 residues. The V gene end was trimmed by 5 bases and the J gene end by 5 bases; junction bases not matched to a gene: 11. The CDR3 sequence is CASSPRTGGNGYGYTF. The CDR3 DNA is TGTGCCAGCAGCCCGAGGACAGGGGGGAATGGGTATGGCTACACCTTC. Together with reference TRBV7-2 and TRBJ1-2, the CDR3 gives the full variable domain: GAGVSQSPSNKVTEKGKDVELRCDPISGHTALYWYRQSLGQGLEFLIYFQGNSAPDKSGLPSDRFSAERTGGSVSTLTIQRTQQEDSAVYLCASSPRTGGNGYGYTFGSGTRLTVV.

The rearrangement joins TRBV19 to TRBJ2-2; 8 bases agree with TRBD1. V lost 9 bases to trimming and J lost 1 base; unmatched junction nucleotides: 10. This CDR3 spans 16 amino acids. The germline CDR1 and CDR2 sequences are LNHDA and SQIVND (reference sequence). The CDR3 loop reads CASSLADRVNTGELFF. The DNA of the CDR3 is TGTGCCAGCTCCTTGGCGGACAGGGTGAACACCGGGGAGCTGTTTTTT. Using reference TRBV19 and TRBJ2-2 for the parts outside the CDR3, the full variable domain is DGGITQSPKYLFRKEGQNVTLSCEQNLNHDAMYWYRQDPGQGLRLIYYSQIVNDFQKGDIAEGYSVSREKKESFPLTVTSAQKNPTAFYLCASSLADRVNTGELFFGEGSRLTVL.

The CDR3: CSVAKDPVGETQYF. The CDR3 bases are TGCAGCGTTGCAAAAGACCCCGTGGGAGAGACCCAGTACTTC. This chain connects TRBV29-1 to TRBJ2-5, with D unclear. The CDR3 totals 14 residues. Germline values: CDR1 SQVTM, CDR2 ANQGSEA. Trimming left V 4 bases short and J 4 bases short, with 16 bases between.

The CDR3 protein is CASSRGVDQPQHF. CDR3 in DNA: TGTGCCAGCAGCCGGGGCGTCGATCAGCCCCAGCATTTT. The chain couples TRBV21-1 to TRBJ1-5. TRBV21-1 is annotated as a pseudogene. The CDR3 has 13 residues.

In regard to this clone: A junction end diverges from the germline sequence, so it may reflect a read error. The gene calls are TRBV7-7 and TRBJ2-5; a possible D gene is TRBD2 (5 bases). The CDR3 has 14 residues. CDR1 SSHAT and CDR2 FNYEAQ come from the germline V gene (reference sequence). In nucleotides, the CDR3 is TGTGCTAGCAGCCCCCGAGGGCGGGCAGAGACCCAGTACTTC. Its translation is CASSPRGRAETQYF.

In DNA, the CDR3 is TGTGCCAGCAGCCAAGCTAGGATCAACACCGGGGAGCTGTTTTTT. Its translation is CASSQARINTGELFF. The chain uses TRBV4-2 and TRBJ2-2; the D is unclear. Germline V gene lookup returns CDR1 LGHNA and CDR2 YNFKEQ. The CDR3 sequence is 15 residues long. Between the trimmed V and J ends, which lost 1 base and 2 bases, there was a span of 8 bases.

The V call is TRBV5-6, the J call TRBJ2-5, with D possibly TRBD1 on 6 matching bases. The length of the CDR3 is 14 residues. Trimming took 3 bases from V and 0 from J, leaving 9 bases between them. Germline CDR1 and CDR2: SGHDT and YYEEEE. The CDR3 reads CASSWDTDQETQYF. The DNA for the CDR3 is TGTGCCAGCAGCTGGGACACCGACCAAGAGACCCAGTACTTC.

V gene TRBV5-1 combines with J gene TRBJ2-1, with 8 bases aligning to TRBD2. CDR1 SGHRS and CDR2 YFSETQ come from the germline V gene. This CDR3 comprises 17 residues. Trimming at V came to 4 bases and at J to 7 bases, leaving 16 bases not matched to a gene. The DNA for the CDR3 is TGCGCCAGCAGCCCGTCCGGGACTAGGAGGCAGGGGAATGAGCAGTTCTTC. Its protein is CASSPSGTRRQGNEQFF.

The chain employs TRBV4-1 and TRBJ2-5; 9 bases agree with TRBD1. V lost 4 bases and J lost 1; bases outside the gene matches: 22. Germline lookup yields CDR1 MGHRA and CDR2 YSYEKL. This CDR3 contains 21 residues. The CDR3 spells CASSRLPGQGLGAATQETQYF. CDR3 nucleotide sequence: TGCGCCAGCAGCCGACTTCCGGGACAGGGTCTGGGAGCGGCTACCCAAGAGACCCAGTACTTC.

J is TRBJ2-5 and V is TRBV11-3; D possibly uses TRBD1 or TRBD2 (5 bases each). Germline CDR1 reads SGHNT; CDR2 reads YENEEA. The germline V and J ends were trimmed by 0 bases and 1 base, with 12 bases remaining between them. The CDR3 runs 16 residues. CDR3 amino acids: CASSLEGRLFQETQYF. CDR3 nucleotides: TGTGCCAGCAGCTTAGAGGGACGGCTTTTCCAAGAGACCCAGTACTTC.

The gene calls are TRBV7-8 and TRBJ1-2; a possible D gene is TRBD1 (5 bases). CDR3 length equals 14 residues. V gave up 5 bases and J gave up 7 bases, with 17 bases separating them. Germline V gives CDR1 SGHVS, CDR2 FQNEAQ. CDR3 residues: CASSTRIQDTGYTF. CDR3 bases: TGTGCCAGCAGCACCCGGATACAGGATACTGGCTACACCTTC.

CDR3 sequence (DNA): TGTGCCAGCAAAGCGGACAGGGGGCGCGTAACTGAAGCTTTCTTT. Translating gives CASKADRGRVTEAFF. The chain has TRBV28 and TRBJ1-1; 11 nucleotides align to TRBD1. The CDR3 has 15 amino acids. Germline V gene lookup returns CDR1 MDHEN and CDR2 SYDVKM. After removal of 7 bases from V and 5 bases from J, the junction contained 9 bases not matched to a gene. Full variable domain (missing parts from reference TRBV28 and TRBJ1-1): DVKVTQSSRYLVKRTGEKVFLECVQDMDHENMFWYRQDPGLGLRLIYFSYDVKMKEKGDIPEGYSVSREKKERFSLILESASTNQTSMYLCASKADRGRVTEAFFGQGTRLTVV.

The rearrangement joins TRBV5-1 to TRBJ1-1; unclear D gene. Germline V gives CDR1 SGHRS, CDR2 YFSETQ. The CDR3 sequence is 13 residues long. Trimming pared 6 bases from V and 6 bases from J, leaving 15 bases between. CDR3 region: CASTASGWAEAFF. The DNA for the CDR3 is TGCGCCAGCACCGCTTCGGGTTGGGCTGAAGCTTTCTTT.

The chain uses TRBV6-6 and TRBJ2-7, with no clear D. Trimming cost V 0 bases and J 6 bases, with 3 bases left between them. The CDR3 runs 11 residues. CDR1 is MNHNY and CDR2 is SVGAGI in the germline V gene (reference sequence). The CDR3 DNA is TGTGCCAGCAGTTACTCGGGCGAGCAGTACTTC. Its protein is CASSYSGEQYF.

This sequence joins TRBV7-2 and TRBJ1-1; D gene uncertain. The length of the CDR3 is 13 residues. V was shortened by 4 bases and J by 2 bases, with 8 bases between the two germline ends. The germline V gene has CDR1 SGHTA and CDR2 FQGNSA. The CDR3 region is CASSSAVNTEAFF. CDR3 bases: TGTGCCAGCAGCTCTGCAGTAAACACTGAAGCTTTCTTT.

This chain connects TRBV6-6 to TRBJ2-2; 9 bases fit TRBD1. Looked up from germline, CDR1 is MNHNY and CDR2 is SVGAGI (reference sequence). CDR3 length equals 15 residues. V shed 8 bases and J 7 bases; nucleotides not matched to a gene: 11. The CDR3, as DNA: TGTGCCAGCGGCAAGCCCGGGACAGGGTTCGGGGAGCTGTTTTTT. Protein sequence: CASGKPGTGFGELFF.

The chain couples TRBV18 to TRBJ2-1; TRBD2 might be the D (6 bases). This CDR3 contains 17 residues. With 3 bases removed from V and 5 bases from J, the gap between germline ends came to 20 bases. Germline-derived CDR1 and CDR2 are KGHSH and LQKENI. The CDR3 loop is CASSPRPGSRPDNEQFF. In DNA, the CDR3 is TGTGCCAGCTCACCCCGGCCCGGGAGCCGACCAGACAATGAGCAGTTCTTC.

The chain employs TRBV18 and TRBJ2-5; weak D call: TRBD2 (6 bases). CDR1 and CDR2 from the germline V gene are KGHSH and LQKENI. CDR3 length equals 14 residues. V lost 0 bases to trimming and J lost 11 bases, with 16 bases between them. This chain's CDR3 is CASSPPSRGWEQYF. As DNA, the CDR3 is TGTGCCAGCTCACCACCGTCCCGGGGGTGGGAGCAGTACTTC.

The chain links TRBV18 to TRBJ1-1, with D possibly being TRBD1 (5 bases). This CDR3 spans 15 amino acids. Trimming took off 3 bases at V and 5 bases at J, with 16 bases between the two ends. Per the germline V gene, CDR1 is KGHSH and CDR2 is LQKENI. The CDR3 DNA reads TGTGCCAGCTCACCTCAGAGGGTAGGGGAGACTGAAGCTTTCTTT. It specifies CASSPQRVGETEAFF.

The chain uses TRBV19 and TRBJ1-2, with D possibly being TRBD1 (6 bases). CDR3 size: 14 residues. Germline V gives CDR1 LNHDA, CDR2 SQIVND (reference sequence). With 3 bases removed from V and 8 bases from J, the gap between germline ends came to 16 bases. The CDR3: CASSIGGVGKGYTF. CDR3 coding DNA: TGTGCCAGTAGTATCGGGGGCGTAGGGAAGGGCTACACCTTC.

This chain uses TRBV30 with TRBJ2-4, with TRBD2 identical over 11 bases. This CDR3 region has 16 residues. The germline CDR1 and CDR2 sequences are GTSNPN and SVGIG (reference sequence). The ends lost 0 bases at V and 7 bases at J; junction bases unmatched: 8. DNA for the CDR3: TGTGCCTGGAGTGTTAGCGGGAGGGCCCCCTACAACATTCAGTACTTC. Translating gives CAWSVSGRAPYNIQYF.

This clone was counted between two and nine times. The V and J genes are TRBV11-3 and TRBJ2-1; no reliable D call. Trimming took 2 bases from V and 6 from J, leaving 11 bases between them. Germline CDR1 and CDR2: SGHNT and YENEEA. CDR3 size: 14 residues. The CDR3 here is CASSLSGSSNEQFF. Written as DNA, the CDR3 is TGTGCCAGCAGCTTATCGGGTAGCTCCAATGAGCAGTTCTTC.

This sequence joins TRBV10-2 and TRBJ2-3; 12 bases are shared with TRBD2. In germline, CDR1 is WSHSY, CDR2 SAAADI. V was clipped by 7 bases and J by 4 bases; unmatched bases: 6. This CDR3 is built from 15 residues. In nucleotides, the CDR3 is TGCGCCAGCACTAGCGGGAGGGCCTTCCCAGATACGCAGTATTTT. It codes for CASTSGRAFPDTQYF.

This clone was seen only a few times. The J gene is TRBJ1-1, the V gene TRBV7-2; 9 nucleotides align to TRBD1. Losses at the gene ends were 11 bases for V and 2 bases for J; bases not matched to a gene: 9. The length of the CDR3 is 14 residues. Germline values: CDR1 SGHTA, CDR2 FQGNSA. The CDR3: CASKAGQGNTEAFF. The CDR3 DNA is TGTGCCTCAAAGGCGGGACAGGGCAACACTGAAGCTTTCTTT.

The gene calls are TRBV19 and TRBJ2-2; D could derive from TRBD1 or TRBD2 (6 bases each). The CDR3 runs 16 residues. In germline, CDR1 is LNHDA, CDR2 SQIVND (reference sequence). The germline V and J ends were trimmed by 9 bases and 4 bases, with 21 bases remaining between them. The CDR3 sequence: CARLGGPRWSTGELFF. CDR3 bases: TGTGCCAGATTGGGGGGCCCCCGGTGGAGCACCGGGGAGCTGTTTTTT.